The source of this TCR beta chain is a study of blood T cell repertoires in COVID-19. In the study overall: Sites across the United States, Italy and Spain contributed samples from acute and convalescent COVID-19. The analysed material was cDNA or gDNA that came from T cells, B-cell-depleted T cells, or PBMCs.

V lost 4 bases, J lost 4 bases, and 3 bases stayed unmatched. In germline, CDR1 is MGHRA, CDR2 YSYEKL. The CDR3 covers 14 residues. Per the original methods: Quantification of nucleated cells was approximated via reference gene primer amplification. The method was immunoSEQ multiplex PCR; TCRdb's version includes in-frame clones alone and lacks a portion of them. The V and J calls and the clone size are those of that table, but D and trimming were determined from the DNA. Of roughly 59,000 clones detected, around 73% appear once; the ten largest clones hold around 12%. Sequenced material: peripheral blood. The TCR originated in an elderly man with acute or convalescent COVID-19. The V gene is TRBV4-1, the J gene TRBJ2-3, with 9 positions matching TRBD2. CDR3 amino acids: CASSPGLASDTQYF. The CDR3 nucleotides are TGCGCCAGCAGCCCTGGACTAGCGTCAGATACGCAGTATTTT.